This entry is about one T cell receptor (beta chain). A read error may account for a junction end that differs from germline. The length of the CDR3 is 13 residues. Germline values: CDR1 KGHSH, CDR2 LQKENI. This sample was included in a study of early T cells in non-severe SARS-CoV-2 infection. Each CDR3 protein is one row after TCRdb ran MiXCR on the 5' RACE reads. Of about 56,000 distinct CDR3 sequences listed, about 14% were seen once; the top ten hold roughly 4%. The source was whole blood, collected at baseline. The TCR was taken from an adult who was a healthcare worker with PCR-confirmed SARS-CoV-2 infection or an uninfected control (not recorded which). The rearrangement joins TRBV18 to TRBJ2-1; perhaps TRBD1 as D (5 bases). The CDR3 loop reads CVSSPSRENEQFF. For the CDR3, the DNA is TGTGTCAGCTCACCATCCAGGGAAAATGAGCAGTTCTTC. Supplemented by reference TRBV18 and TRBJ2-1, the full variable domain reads NAGVMQNPRHLVRRRGQEARLRCSPMKGHSHVYWYRQLPEEGLKFMVYLQKENIIDESGMPKERFSAEFPKEGPSILRIQQVVRGDSAAYFCVSSPSRENEQFFGPGTRLTVL.